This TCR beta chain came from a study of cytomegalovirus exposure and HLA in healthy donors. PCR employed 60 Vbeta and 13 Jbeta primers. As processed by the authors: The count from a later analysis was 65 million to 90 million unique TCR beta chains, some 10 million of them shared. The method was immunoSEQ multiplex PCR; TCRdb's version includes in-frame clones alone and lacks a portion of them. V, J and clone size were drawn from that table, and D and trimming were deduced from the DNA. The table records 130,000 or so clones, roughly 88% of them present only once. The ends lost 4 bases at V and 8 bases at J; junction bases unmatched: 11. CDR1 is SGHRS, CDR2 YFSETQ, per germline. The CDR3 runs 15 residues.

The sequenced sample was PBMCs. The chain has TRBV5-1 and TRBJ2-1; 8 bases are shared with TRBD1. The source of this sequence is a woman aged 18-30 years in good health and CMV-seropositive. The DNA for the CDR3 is TGCGCCAGCAGCGGATGGACAGGGTTGGGGCATGAGCAGTTCTTC. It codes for CASSGWTGLGHEQFF.